This T cell receptor beta chain was observed in a study of shared clonotypes between healthy human individuals. Clones were sequenced by immunoSEQ multiplex PCR, and TCRdb holds only the in-frame ones, with some missing. The table has 530,000 or so clones, over 60% seen once; the top ten hold around 12%. CDR3 size: 18 residues. Germline values: CDR1 SNHLY, CDR2 FYNNEI. The trim removed 0 bases at V and 0 bases at J, leaving 8 bases unmatched. The rearrangement uses TRBV2 and TRBJ2-1, with 7 bases matching TRBD2. Sequencing used PBMCs. This receptor was taken from a woman aged 40 to 50 in good health. Some clones in this sample may be carry-over from other donors' samples. CDR3 residues: CASSEAGGLLLSYNEQFF. The DNA for the CDR3 is TGTGCCAGCAGTGAAGCCGGGGGACTACTCCTCTCCTACAATGAGCAGTTCTTC.